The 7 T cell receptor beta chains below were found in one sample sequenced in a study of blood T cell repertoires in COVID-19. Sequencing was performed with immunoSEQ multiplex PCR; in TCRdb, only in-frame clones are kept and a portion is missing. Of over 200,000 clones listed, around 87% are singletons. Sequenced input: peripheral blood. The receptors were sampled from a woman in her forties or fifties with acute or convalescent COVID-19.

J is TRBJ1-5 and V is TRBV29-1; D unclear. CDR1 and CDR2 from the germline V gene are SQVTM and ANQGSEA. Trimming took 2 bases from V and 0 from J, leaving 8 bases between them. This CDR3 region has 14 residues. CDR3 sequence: CSVELAGSNQPQHF. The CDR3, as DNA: TGCAGCGTTGAACTCGCGGGTAGCAATCAGCCCCAGCATTTT.

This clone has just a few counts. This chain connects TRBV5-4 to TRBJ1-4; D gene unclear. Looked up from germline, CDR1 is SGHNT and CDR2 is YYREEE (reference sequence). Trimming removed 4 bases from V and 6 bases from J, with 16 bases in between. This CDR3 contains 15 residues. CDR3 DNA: TGTGCCAGCAGCCAATCGGGGAGGGCGGATGAAAAACTGTTTTTT. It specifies CASSQSGRADEKLFF.

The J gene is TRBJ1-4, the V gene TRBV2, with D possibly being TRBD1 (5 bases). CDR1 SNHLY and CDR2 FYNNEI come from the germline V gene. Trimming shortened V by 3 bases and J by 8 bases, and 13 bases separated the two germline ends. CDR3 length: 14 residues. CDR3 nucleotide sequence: TGTGCCAGCAGTGAGTTGCAGGGTTTCGAAAAACTGTTTTTT. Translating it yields CASSELQGFEKLFF.

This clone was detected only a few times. The CDR3 DNA follows: TGCGCCAGCAGCTTGGAGGGGATCGAGCAGTACTTC. Translating gives CASSLEGIEQYF. The chain joins TRBV5-1 to TRBJ2-7; TRBD1 is a possible D gene (5 bases). Trimming shortened V by 0 bases and J by 6 bases, and 7 bases separated the two germline ends. From germline, CDR1 is SGHRS and CDR2 YFSETQ. CDR3 size: 12 residues.

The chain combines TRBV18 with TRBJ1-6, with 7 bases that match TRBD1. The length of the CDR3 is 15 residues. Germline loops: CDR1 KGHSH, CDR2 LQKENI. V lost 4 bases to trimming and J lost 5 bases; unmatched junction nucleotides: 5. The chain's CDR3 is CASSRDRQNNSPLHF. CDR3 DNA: TGTGCCAGCTCACGGGACAGACAAAATAATTCACCCCTCCACTTT.

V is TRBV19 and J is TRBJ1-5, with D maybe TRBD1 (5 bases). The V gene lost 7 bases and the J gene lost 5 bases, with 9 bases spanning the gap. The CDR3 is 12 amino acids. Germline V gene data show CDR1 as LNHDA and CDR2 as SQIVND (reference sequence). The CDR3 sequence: CASNFRDQPQHF. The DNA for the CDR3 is TGTGCCAGTAATTTCAGGGATCAGCCCCAGCATTTT.

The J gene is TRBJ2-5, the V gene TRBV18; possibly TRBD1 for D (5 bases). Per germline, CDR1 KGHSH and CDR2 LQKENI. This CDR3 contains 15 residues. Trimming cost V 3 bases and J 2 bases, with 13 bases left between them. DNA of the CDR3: TGTGCCAGCTCACCGGGAATAGGGGAACAAGAGACCCAGTACTTC. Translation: CASSPGIGEQETQYF.